This entry concerns a single T cell receptor (beta chain). Its antigen is still unknown. Pooling of second doses given at about 4 or about 12 weeks was done. TCRdb's table, derived via immunoSEQ multiplex PCR, lists solely in-frame clones and lacks some. The table records about 89,000 clones, just over 90% of them present only once. The length of the CDR3 is 19 residues. This sample is part of a study of T cell responses to AZD1222 COVID-19 vaccine. Study outcomes and limitations: Spike-specific TCRs gained breadth and depth after people received two AZD1222 doses. Without day 14 samples, only post-peak T cell repertoires were studied. Unmutated regions of variants are reportedly targeted by nearly half of spike-specific TCRs.

The sample was peripheral blood, taken 28 days after the second AZD1222 dose. The chain employs TRBV21-1 and TRBJ1-3. TRBV21-1 is reported as a pseudogene. This sequence originates from an adult who received the AZD1222 COVID-19 vaccine. The CDR3 loop is CASSGKVQGGSSSGNTIYF. Here the CDR3 DNA reads TGTGCCAGCAGCGGGAAGGTTCAGGGAGGCTCAAGCTCTGGAAACACCATATATTTT.